This TCR beta chain was recorded in a study of blood T cell repertoires in COVID-19. Study overall: Acute and convalescent COVID-19 samples came from the United States, Italy and Spain. Sample material is recorded as cDNA or gDNA derived from T cells, B-cell-depleted T cells, or PBMCs.

Original data processing: Researchers report that nucleated cell counts were estimated from reference gene primer amplification. This table comes from immunoSEQ multiplex PCR, and its TCRdb copy is limited to in-frame clones, with some not included. That table is the source of V, J and clone size, and D and trimming were worked out from the DNA. The sample carries about 70,000 clones, 87% recorded once. The length of the CDR3 is 16 residues. Trimming cost V 7 bases and J 0 bases, with 17 bases left between them. Germline CDR1 reads SGHTA; CDR2 reads FQGNSA. Source material: peripheral blood. The clonotype was recovered from an elderly woman with active or convalescent COVID-19. The J gene is TRBJ2-3, the V gene TRBV7-2; tentative D call: TRBD2 (6 bases). CDR3 residues: CASNSRGDSSTDTQYF. The CDR3 DNA is TGTGCCAGCAACTCCCGAGGGGACTCGAGCACAGATACGCAGTATTTT.